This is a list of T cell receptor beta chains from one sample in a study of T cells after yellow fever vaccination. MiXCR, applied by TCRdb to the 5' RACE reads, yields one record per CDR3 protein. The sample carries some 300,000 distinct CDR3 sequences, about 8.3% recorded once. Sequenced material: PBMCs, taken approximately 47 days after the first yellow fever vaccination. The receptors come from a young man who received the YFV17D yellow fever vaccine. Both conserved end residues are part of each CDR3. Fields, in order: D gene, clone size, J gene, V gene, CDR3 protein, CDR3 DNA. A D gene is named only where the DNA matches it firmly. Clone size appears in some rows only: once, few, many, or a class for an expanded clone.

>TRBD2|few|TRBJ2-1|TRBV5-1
CASSLAGGAGGYNEQFF
TGCGCCAGCAGCTTGGCTGGTGGAGCGGGGGGATACAATGAGCAGTTCTTC
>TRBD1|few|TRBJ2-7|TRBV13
CASRPIDRVGPYEQYF
TGTGCCAGCAGGCCCATCGACAGGGTGGGACCCTACGAGCAGTACTTC
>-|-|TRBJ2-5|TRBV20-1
CSAREGSETQYF
TGCAGTGCTAGAGAAGGGAGTGAGACCCAGTACTTC
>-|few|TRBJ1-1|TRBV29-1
CSVGDIMRTEAFF
TGCAGCGTTGGGGACATTATGCGCACTGAAGCTTTCTTT
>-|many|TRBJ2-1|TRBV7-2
CASSLGVGRNEQFF
TGTGCCAGCAGCTTGGGGGTTGGAAGAAATGAGCAGTTCTTC
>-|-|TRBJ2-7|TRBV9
CASSLSERAGLEQYF
TGTGCCAGCAGCCTATCGGAGAGGGCCGGGCTCGAGCAGTACTTC
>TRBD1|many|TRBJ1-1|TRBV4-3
CASSQEGRGDTEAFF
TGCGCCAGCAGCCAAGAGGGCAGGGGGGACACTGAAGCTTTCTTT
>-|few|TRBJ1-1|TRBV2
CASSGWTGYGNTEAFF
TGTGCCAGCAGTGGGTGGACGGGGTATGGGAACACTGAAGCTTTCTTT
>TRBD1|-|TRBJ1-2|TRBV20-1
CSARTGGYGYTF
TGCAGTGCTAGGACAGGGGGCTATGGCTACACCTTC
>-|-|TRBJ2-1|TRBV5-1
CASSLGLGGSYNEQFF
TGCGCCAGCAGCTTGGGATTGGGGGGCTCCTACAATGAGCAGTTCTTC
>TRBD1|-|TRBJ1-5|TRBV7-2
CASSFTGARGDQPQHF
TGTGCCAGCAGCTTCACAGGGGCGAGAGGAGATCAGCCCCAGCATTTT
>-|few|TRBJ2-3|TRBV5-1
CASSPDGSDTQYF
TGCGCCAGCAGCCCGGACGGTTCAGATACGCAGTATTTT
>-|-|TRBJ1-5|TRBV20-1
CSADPAGNQPQHF
TGCAGTGCGGATCCAGCGGGCAATCAGCCCCAGCATTTT
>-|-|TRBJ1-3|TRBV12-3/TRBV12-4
CASTMRGPGNTIYF
TGTGCCAGCACCATGCGGGGCCCTGGAAACACCATATATTTT
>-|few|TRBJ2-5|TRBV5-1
CASSLAGRLTETQYF
TGCGCCAGCAGCTTGGCCGGGCGGCTTACAGAGACCCAGTACTTC
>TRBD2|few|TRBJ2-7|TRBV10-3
CAIRGGGGMIYEQYF
TGTGCCATCAGGGGGGGGGGTGGCATGATCTACGAGCAGTACTTC
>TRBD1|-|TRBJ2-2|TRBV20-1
CSARTGNTGELFF
TGCAGTGCCCGGACAGGGAACACCGGGGAGCTGTTTTTT
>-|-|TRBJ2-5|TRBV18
CASSPQEGSLETQYF
TGTGCCAGCTCACCACAGGAAGGGTCGTTGGAGACCCAGTACTTC
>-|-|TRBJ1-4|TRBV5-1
CASSLVGSANEKLFF
TGCGCCAGCAGCTTGGTGGGGTCGGCTAATGAAAAACTGTTTTTT
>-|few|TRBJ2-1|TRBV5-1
CASSLSSREQFF
TGCGCCAGCAGCTTGTCTTCCAGGGAGCAGTTCTTC
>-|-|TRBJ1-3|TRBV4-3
CASSQNTRVYSGNTIYF
TGCGCCAGCAGCCAAAATACCAGGGTCTACTCTGGAAACACCATATATTTT
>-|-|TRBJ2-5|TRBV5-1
CASSLEGWEQTQYF
TGCGCCAGCAGCTTGGAAGGTTGGGAACAGACCCAGTACTTC
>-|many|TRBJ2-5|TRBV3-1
CASSPTGVETQYF
TGTGCCAGCAGCCCTACTGGTGTGGAGACCCAGTACTTC
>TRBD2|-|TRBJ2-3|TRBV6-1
CASRRGAGGQGDTQYF
TGTGCCAGCAGGAGGGGGGCGGGGGGCCAGGGAGATACGCAGTATTTT
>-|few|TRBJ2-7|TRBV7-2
CASSMDYHEQYF
TGTGCCAGCAGCATGGACTACCACGAGCAGTACTTC
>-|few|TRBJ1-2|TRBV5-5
CASSLLRDYYGYTF
TGTGCCAGCAGCTTGCTCAGGGACTACTATGGCTACACCTTC
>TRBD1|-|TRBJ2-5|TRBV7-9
CASSPRAGGVEETQYF
TGTGCCAGCAGCCCCCGGGCAGGGGGAGTTGAGGAGACCCAGTACTTC
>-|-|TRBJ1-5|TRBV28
CASSPHGRQPQHF
TGTGCCAGCAGTCCCCATGGAAGACAGCCCCAGCATTTT
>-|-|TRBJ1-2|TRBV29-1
CSVEEEEGLYGYTF
TGCAGCGTTGAAGAGGAAGAGGGGCTCTATGGCTACACCTTC
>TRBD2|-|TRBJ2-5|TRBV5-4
CASSPSAGGETQYF
TGTGCCAGCAGCCCGTCAGCGGGGGGGGAGACCCAGTACTTC
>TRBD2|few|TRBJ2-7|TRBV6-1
CASSYRLAGGYEQYF
TGTGCCAGCTCATACCGACTAGCGGGGGGCTACGAGCAGTACTTC
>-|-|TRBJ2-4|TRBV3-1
CASSQDSGSKNIQYF
TGTGCCAGCAGCCAAGACAGCGGATCTAAAAACATTCAGTACTTC
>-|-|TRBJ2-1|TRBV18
CASSPPTTSNEQFF
TGTGCCAGCTCACCACCTACGACTAGCAATGAGCAGTTCTTC
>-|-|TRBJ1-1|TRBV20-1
CSARAAGVVTAKAFF
TGCAGTGCTAGAGCGGCGGGGGTAGTTACAGCGAAGGCTTTCTTT
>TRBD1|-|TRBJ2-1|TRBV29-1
CSVEGGTGPYNEQFF
TGCAGCGTTGAGGGCGGGACAGGGCCTTACAATGAGCAGTTCTTC
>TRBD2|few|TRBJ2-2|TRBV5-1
CASPPSGGHTGELFF
TGCGCCAGCCCCCCTAGCGGGGGGCACACCGGGGAGCTGTTTTTT
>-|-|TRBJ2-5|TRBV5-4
CASSLAGAEQETQYF
TGTGCCAGCAGCTTGGCAGGGGCGGAACAAGAGACCCAGTACTTC
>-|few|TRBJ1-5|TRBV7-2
CASSLEGPSNQPQHF
TGTGCCAGCAGCTTAGAGGGCCCGAGCAATCAGCCCCAGCATTTT
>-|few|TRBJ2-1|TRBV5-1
CASSLAGGWNNEQFF
TGCGCCAGCAGCTTGGCAGGTGGGTGGAACAATGAGCAGTTCTTC
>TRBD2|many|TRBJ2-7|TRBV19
CASSYSGGSYEQYF
TGTGCCAGTAGTTATAGCGGGGGCTCCTACGAGCAGTACTTC
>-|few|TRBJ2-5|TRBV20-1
CSARDLAGTLQETQYF
TGCAGTGCTAGAGATCTTGCCGGGACACTCCAAGAGACCCAGTACTTC
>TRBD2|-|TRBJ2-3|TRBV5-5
CASSFGLADSTDTQYF
TGTGCCAGCAGCTTTGGGCTAGCGGATAGCACAGATACGCAGTATTTT
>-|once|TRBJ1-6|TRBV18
CASSPYKGEGSPLHF
TGTGCCAGCTCACCATATAAAGGGGAAGGTTCACCCCTCCACTTT
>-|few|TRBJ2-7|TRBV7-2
CASSYGGRDRNYEQYF
TGTGCCAGCAGCTACGGCGGGCGGGACAGAAACTACGAGCAGTACTTC
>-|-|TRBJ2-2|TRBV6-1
CASSHAAGAGELFF
TGTGCCAGCAGCCACGCGGCCGGGGCCGGGGAGCTGTTTTTT
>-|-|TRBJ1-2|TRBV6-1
CASTFGQDYGYTF
TGTGCCAGTACATTCGGACAAGACTATGGCTACACCTTC
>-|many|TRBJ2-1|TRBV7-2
CASSLAMVGGQFF
TGTGCCAGCAGCTTGGCTATGGTGGGAGGGCAGTTCTTC